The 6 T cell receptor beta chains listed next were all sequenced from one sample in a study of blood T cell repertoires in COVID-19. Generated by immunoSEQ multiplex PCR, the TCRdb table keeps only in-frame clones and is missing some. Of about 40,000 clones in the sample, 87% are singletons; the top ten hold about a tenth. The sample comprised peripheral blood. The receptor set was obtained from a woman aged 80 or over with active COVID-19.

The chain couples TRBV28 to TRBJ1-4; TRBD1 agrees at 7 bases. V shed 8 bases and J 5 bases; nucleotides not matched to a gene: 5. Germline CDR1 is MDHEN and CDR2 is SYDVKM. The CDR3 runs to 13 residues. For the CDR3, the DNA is TGTGCCAGCTATGGGACAGAGAATGAAAAACTGTTTTTT. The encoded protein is CASYGTENEKLFF.

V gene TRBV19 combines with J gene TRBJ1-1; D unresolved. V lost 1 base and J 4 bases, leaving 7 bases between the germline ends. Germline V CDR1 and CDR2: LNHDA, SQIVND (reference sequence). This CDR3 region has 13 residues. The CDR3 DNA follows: TGTGCCAGTAGTATAGGCCCGGGCACTGAAGCTTTCTTT. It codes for CASSIGPGTEAFF.

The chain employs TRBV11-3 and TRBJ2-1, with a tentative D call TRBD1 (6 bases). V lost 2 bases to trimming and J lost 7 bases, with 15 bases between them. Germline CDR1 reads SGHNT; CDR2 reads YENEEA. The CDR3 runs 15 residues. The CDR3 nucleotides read TGTGCCAGCAGCTTACAGGGGCAGATCTATAATGAGCAGTTCTTC. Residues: CASSLQGQIYNEQFF.

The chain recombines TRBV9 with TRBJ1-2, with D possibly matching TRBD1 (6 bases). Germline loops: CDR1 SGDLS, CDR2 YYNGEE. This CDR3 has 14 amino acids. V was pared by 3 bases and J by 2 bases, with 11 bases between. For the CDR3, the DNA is TGTGCCAGCAGCGCATCAGGACAGAACTATGGCTACACCTTC. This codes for CASSASGQNYGYTF.

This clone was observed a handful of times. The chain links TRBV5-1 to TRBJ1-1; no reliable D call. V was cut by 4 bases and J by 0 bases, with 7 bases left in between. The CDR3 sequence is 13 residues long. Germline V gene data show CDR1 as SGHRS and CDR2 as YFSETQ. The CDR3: CASSTDMNTEAFF. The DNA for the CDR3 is TGCGCCAGCAGCACAGACATGAACACTGAAGCTTTCTTT.

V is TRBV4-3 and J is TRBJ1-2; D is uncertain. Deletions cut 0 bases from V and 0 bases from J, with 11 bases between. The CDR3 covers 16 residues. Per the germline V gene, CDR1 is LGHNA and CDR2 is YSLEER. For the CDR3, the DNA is TGCGCCAGCAGCCAAGAGGCGTCAGGAACTAACTATGGCTACACCTTC. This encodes CASSQEASGTNYGYTF.